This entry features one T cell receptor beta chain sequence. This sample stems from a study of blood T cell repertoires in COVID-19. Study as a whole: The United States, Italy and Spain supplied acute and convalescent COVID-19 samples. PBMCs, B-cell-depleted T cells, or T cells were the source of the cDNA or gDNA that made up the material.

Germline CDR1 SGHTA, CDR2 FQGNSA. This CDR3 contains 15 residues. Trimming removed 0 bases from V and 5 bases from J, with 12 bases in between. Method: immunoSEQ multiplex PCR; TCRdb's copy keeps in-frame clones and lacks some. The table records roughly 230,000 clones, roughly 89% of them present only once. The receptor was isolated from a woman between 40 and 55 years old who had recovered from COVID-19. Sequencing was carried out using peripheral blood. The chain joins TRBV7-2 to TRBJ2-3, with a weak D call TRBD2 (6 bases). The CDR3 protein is CASSLAAGHGDTQYF. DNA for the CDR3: TGTGCCAGCAGCTTAGCAGCGGGTCATGGAGATACGCAGTATTTT.